This TCR beta chain was recovered during a study of cytomegalovirus exposure and HLA in healthy donors. Overall study context: The Caucasian-associated ancestry cluster held under 90% of around 380 genotyped donors.

Study outcomes and limitations: CMV serostatus was the only recorded immune exposure for donors. Cytomegalovirus-associated status was assigned to about 160 TCR beta chains. A later analysis linked a missense DCLRE1C variant to TCR beta V- and J-gene trimming.

Trimming cost V 6 bases and J 0 bases; bases outside gene matches: 7. The CDR3 runs 15 residues. Looked up from germline, CDR1 is MNHEY and CDR2 is SMNVEV (reference sequence). The PCR contained 60 Vbeta and 13 Jbeta primers. Assay: immunoSEQ multiplex PCR; the TCRdb copy retains only in-frame clones and omits some. With about 88,000 clones in the sample, the ten largest clones hold approximately 5.7%. As for this clone: Antigen: not known.

The sequencing input was PBMCs. V gene TRBV27 combines with J gene TRBJ1-1; 7 bases align to TRBD1. The TCR sequence derives from a girl aged 10-17 years in good health and CMV-seropositive. The CDR3 sequence: CASSFTTGLNTEAFF. The CDR3 DNA reads TGTGCCAGCAGCTTCACGACAGGGTTGAACACTGAAGCTTTCTTT.